One and the same sample provided the 8 T cell receptor beta chains below, sequenced in a study of T-cell reconstitution after alpha-beta-depleted transplantation in children (dated by TCRdb to about 2016). This sample's treatment or condition label indicates: allogeneic hematopoietic cell transplantation with graft depleted of TCRalphabeta T cells and CD19 B cells. Preparation of the library involved PCR. The instrument was an Illumina HiSeq 2500. To normalize quantification of the TCRbeta repertoire, the TCR libraries were built with molecular barcoding that relied on unique molecular identifiers. The raw public data were reprocessed by TCRdb itself: fastp quality trimming at Q25, MiXCR clonotype calling, in-frame beta chains only. Each CDR3 protein appears once, grouped with its most common genes and DNA. The sample table lists about 580,000 distinct CDR3 sequences, under 25% of them with a count of one. 11% to 15% of the sample goes to the ten largest clones.

The input for sequencing was PBMCs, mostly from graft donor cells, taken 360 days after TCRalphabeta/CD19-depleted stem cell transplant. Receptor source: a boy younger than two who had a stem cell transplant for acute myeloid leukemia, so the T cells may come from the graft donor.

This chain uses TRBV10-3 with TRBJ2-7; 9 nucleotides line up with TRBD1. V dropped 0 bases and J dropped 2; count of bases not matched to a gene: 17. CDR1 ENHRY and CDR2 SYGVKD come from the germline V gene. The CDR3 has 20 amino acids. The CDR3 DNA follows: TGTGCCATCAGTGAGTCGAAGGGAGGAGGGGACAGGGTAAAGACCTACGAGCAGTACGTC. This gives the protein CAISESKGGGDRVKTYEQYV.

The V and J genes are TRBV5-1 and TRBJ2-3; D perhaps matches TRBD1 (6 bases). Germline lookup yields CDR1 SGHRS and CDR2 YFSETQ. V was shortened by 0 bases and J by 4 bases, with 15 bases between the two germline ends. The CDR3 is 16 residues long. CDR3 sequence: CASSLVSVQGPDTQYF. The CDR3 DNA is TGCGCCAGCAGCTTGGTATCGGTCCAGGGGCCAGATACGCAGTATTTT.

V and J are TRBV6-5 and TRBJ2-3, with D possibly matching TRBD1 (5 bases). The germline CDR1 and CDR2 sequences are MNHEY and SVGAGI. V lost 2 bases and J 9 bases, leaving 9 bases between the germline ends. The CDR3 runs to 12 residues. For the CDR3, the DNA is TGTGCCAGCAGTTACAGTCAGGGCACGCAGTATTTT. Translating gives CASSYSQGTQYF.

The V and J genes are TRBV21-1 and TRBJ2-1; TRBD2, as called in the table, went unchecked against the DNA. TRBV21-1 is classified as a pseudogene. The CDR3 is made up of 16 amino acids. CDR3: CASSKGGTLLYNEQFF. Here the CDR3 DNA reads TGTGCCAGCAGCAAAGGAGGGACTCTCCTCTACAATGAGCAGTTCTTC.

This clonotype has just a few counts. V and J are TRBV15 and TRBJ2-3; weak D call: TRBD2 (6 bases). This CDR3 comprises 17 residues. From germline, CDR1 is LNHNV and CDR2 YYDKDF (reference sequence). V was shortened by 2 bases and J by 0 bases, with 15 bases between the two germline ends. In DNA form, the CDR3 reads TGTGCCACCAGCAGATACCAGGGAGGAGGTAGCACAGATACGCAGTATTTT. It yields the protein CATSRYQGGGSTDTQYF.

This clonotype has ten or more counts. V gene TRBV15 combines with J gene TRBJ2-7, with D maybe TRBD2 (6 bases). The CDR3 length is 16 residues. V was trimmed by 0 bases and J by 4 bases, leaving 16 bases between them. Germline-derived CDR1 and CDR2 are LNHNV and YYDKDF (reference sequence). The chain's CDR3 is CATSRDHGGNRYEQYF. CDR3 DNA: TGTGCCACCAGCAGAGATCACGGGGGTAATAGGTACGAGCAGTACTTC. Looking up the rest from reference TRBV15 and TRBJ2-7 gives the full variable domain: DAMVIQNPRYQVTQFGKPVTLSCSQTLNHNVMYWYQQKSSQAPKLLFHYYDKDFNNEADTPDNFQSRRPNTSFCFLDIRSPGLGDTAMYLCATSRDHGGNRYEQYFGPGTRLTVT.

V and J are TRBV7-9 and TRBJ1-5; 8 bases map to TRBD1. This CDR3 region has 15 residues. Germline CDR1 is SEHNR and CDR2 is FQNEAQ (reference sequence). Trimming cost V 4 bases and J 2 bases; bases outside gene matches: 4. CDR3 bases: TGTGCCAGCAGCTCTGACAGGGGCGGCAATCAGCCCCAGCATTTT. It is translated as CASSSDRGGNQPQHF.

The chain recombines TRBV6-5 with TRBJ2-7; D not certain. V was pared by 6 bases and J by 4 bases, with 13 bases between. CDR3 length: 13 residues. Per germline, CDR1 MNHEY and CDR2 SVGAGI. The CDR3 DNA follows: TGTGCCAGCAGCTACGGGCCGCGATACGAGCAGTACGTC. Translating it yields CASSYGPRYEQYV.